These 24 T cell receptor beta chains were sequenced from one sample in a study of shared clonotypes between healthy human individuals. Profiling relied on immunoSEQ multiplex PCR, and the TCRdb table lists in-frame clones only, not all of them. The profile shows about 1.1 million clones, 60% to 80% of them singletons. The sample was memory CD4+ T cells from PBMCs. Stated subset: CD45RA-negative fraction. These receptors were obtained from a man between 18 and 29 years old in good health. Some clones in this sample may be carry-over from other donors' samples.

Note on this clone: This may be a read error, as it is one base from a much larger clone. The gene calls are TRBV9 and TRBJ1-1, with a possible D match to TRBD1 (5 bases). The germline V and J ends were trimmed by 3 bases and 1 base, with 10 bases remaining between them. CDR3 length equals 14 residues. The germline CDR1 and CDR2 sequences are SGDLS and YYNGEE. For the CDR3, the DNA is TGTGCCAGCAGCGCCGGGACCGAGAACACTGAAGCTTTCTTT. Translation: CASSAGTENTEAFF.

This clone came up once. This sequence joins TRBV7-6 and TRBJ1-2; D perhaps matches TRBD1 (5 bases). The CDR3 sequence is 13 residues long. V shed 5 bases and J shed 4 bases, with 11 bases lying between them. CDR1 is SGHVS and CDR2 is FNYEAQ in the germline V gene. The CDR3 DNA reads TGTGCCAGCAGCCCAGGGACGGTCTATGGCTACACCTTC. Its translation: CASSPGTVYGYTF.

The rearrangement links TRBV7-3 to TRBJ2-1, with D maybe TRBD2 (6 bases). This CDR3 is built from 15 residues. V was shortened by 5 bases and J by 9 bases, with 20 bases between the two germline ends. CDR1 and CDR2 from the germline V gene are SGHTA and FQGTGA. The CDR3 reads CASSPGLALYGEQFF. DNA for the CDR3: TGTGCCAGCAGCCCGGGACTGGCCCTATATGGTGAGCAGTTCTTC.

The chain couples TRBV27 to TRBJ2-5; 8 positions agree with TRBD2. There are 18 residues in the CDR3. Germline values: CDR1 MNHEY, CDR2 SMNVEV (reference sequence). Losses at the gene ends were 3 bases for V and 2 bases for J; bases not matched to a gene: 14. In DNA form, the CDR3 reads TGTGCCAGCAGTTTGTTCGGATGGGTAGCGGGATTACAAGAGACCCAGTACTTC. This codes for CASSLFGWVAGLQETQYF.

This chain joins TRBV28 and TRBJ2-5; D is unresolved. The CDR3 loop spans 14 amino acids. CDR1 is MDHEN, CDR2 SYDVKM, per germline. The V and J ends lost 8 bases and 5 bases respectively, with 18 bases between them. CDR3 bases: TGTGCCAGCTTTTCGCGCGAGACGATCGAGACCCAGTACTTC. This translates into CASFSRETIETQYF.

This chain joins TRBV5-1 and TRBJ2-6; weak D call: TRBD2 (5 bases). The germline V gene encodes CDR1 SGHRS and CDR2 YFSETQ. The germline V and J ends were trimmed by 3 bases and 0 bases, with 13 bases remaining between them. There are 17 residues in the CDR3. This CDR3 is CASSYRVGVSGANVLTF. CDR3 coding DNA: TGCGCCAGCAGCTACCGGGTGGGAGTCTCTGGGGCCAACGTCCTGACTTTC.

The rearrangement links TRBV7-8 to TRBJ1-1; no reliable D call. Germline values: CDR1 SGHVS, CDR2 FQNEAQ. CDR3 size: 12 residues. V was clipped by 5 bases and J by 11 bases, with 15 bases between them. This chain's CDR3 is CASSRMLGMAFF. CDR3 sequence (DNA): TGTGCCAGCAGCCGTATGTTAGGTATGGCTTTCTTT.

The rearrangement joins TRBV5-1 to TRBJ2-5, with 11 nucleotides matching TRBD2. Germline assignment: CDR1 SGHRS and CDR2 YFSETQ. The CDR3 contains 15 residues. With 0 bases clipped from V and 5 bases from J, the junction kept 3 bases outside the gene matches. The CDR3 DNA sequence: TGCGCCAGCAGCTTGGGACTAGCGGGGCGGGAGACCCAGTACTTC. Its translation: CASSLGLAGRETQYF.

This clone was found a few times. An end of the junction differs from the germline gene, which may be a read error. The chain employs TRBV11-2 and TRBJ1-1; tentatively, D is TRBD1 (5 bases). The CDR3 has 13 residues. Germline V gene sequence: CDR1 SGHAT, CDR2 FQNNGV. The CDR3 DNA follows: TGTGCCACCGGTAGGGGCCTGAACGCTGAAGCTTTCTTT. It specifies CATGRGLNAEAFF.

Regarding this clone: This sample includes further DNA sequences coding for the same CDR3. J is TRBJ2-2 and V is TRBV9, with 7 positions matching TRBD1. The CDR3 is 14 residues long. V dropped 3 bases and J dropped 1; count of bases not matched to a gene: 0. The V gene's germline CDR1 is SGDLS and CDR2 YYNGEE. The CDR3 loop reads CASSDRGNTGELFF. Written as DNA, the CDR3 is TGTGCCAGCAGCGACAGGGGGAACACCGGGGAGCTGTTTTTT.

The rearrangement joins TRBV7-3 to TRBJ1-2; 10 nucleotides align to TRBD1. This CDR3 is built from 12 residues. The V and J ends lost 5 bases and 8 bases, in that order; junction bases with no gene match: 2. Germline V gene sequence: CDR1 SGHTA, CDR2 FQGTGA. The CDR3 nucleotides are TGTGCCAGCAGCGGGACAGGGGTCGGCTACACCTTC. Amino acid sequence: CASSGTGVGYTF.

V usage is TRBV19 and J usage is TRBJ2-7, with 12 bases fitting TRBD1. Germline-derived CDR1 and CDR2 are LNHDA and SQIVND (reference sequence). This CDR3 spans 13 amino acids. After removal of 7 bases from V and 6 bases from J, the junction contained 4 bases not matched to a gene. CDR3 sequence (DNA): TGTGCCAGTACCCCGGGACAGGGGGCCGAGCAGTACTTC. Amino acid sequence: CASTPGQGAEQYF.

The rearrangement joins TRBV29-1 to TRBJ2-7; D might be TRBD2 (5 bases). V was pared by 4 bases and J by 0 bases, with 16 bases between. The CDR3 spans 15 residues. Looked up from germline, CDR1 is SQVTM and CDR2 is ANQGSEA. CDR3 protein: CSVGPLTGSSYEQYF. CDR3 bases: TGCAGCGTTGGTCCCCTGACGGGGAGCTCCTACGAGCAGTACTTC.

The V call is TRBV19, the J call TRBJ2-3; 9 bases map to TRBD1. Trimming took 3 bases from V and 4 from J; bases not matched to a gene: 5. This CDR3 is 15 amino acids long. Germline assignment: CDR1 LNHDA and CDR2 SQIVND (reference sequence). CDR3 residues: CASSIRGDRADTQYF. The CDR3 DNA sequence: TGTGCCAGTAGTATCCGAGGGGACAGGGCAGATACGCAGTATTTT.

The genes are TRBV28 and TRBJ1-5; no clear D gene. The V end was cut by 2 bases, the J end by 0 bases, with 8 bases between. The CDR3 spans 15 residues. Per germline, CDR1 MDHEN and CDR2 SYDVKM. The CDR3 is CASSLGSYSNQPQHF. The CDR3 DNA is TGTGCCAGCAGTTTAGGCAGCTATAGCAATCAGCCCCAGCATTTT.

This sequence joins TRBV7-9 and TRBJ2-1, with unresolved D. Looked up from germline, CDR1 is SEHNR and CDR2 is FQNEAQ (reference sequence). The CDR3 has 11 amino acids. V was shortened by 5 bases and J by 9 bases, with 8 bases between the two germline ends. The CDR3 nucleotides are TGTGCCAGCAGCACTGAGGTTGAGCAGTTCTTC. Translating it yields CASSTEVEQFF. The whole variable domain, remainder taken from reference TRBV7-9 and TRBJ2-1, is DTGVSQNPRHKITKRGQNVTFRCDPISEHNRLYWYRQTLGQGPEFLTYFQNEAQLEKSRLLSDRFSAERPKGSFSTLEIQRTEQGDSAMYLCASSTEVEQFFGPGTRLTVL.

Concerning this clone: Other DNA sequences in this specimen translate into the identical CDR3. The rearrangement uses TRBV28 and TRBJ2-3; D gene unclear. The CDR3 totals 13 residues. The germline gives CDR1 MDHEN, CDR2 SYDVKM. The ends were cut back, 6 bases at V and 0 bases at J, with 7 bases in the middle. The CDR3 DNA follows: TGTGCCAGCAGCCAGCCTAGCACAGATACGCAGTATTTT. Translating it yields CASSQPSTDTQYF.

This clone came up a few times. The rearrangement links TRBV12-5 to TRBJ2-7; D gene ambiguous. The V end was cut by 3 bases, the J end by 3 bases, with 6 bases between. This CDR3 has 12 residues. In germline, CDR1 is LGHNT, CDR2 FRNRAP. The CDR3 nucleotides read TGTGCTAGTGGTTTTGGGGTCTACGAGCAGTACTTC. Its translation is CASGFGVYEQYF.

The chain couples TRBV6-5 to TRBJ2-7; 7 nucleotides line up with TRBD2. V dropped 7 bases and J dropped 2; count of bases not matched to a gene: 11. Per germline, CDR1 MNHEY and CDR2 SVGAGI. CDR3 size: 15 residues. CDR3 in amino acids: CASIPQLARTYEQYF. The CDR3 nucleotides read TGTGCCAGCATCCCCCAACTAGCGCGTACCTACGAGCAGTACTTC.

The rearrangement joins TRBV25-1 to TRBJ2-7; tentatively, D is TRBD2 (6 bases). The CDR3 runs to 17 residues. V lost 2 bases to trimming and J lost 0 bases, with 17 bases between them. Germline V CDR1 and CDR2: MGHDK, SYGVNS. CDR3: CASSEGVGRPSSYEQYF. The CDR3 nucleotides read TGTGCCAGCAGTGAAGGTGTTGGGAGGCCTAGCTCCTACGAGCAGTACTTC.

This chain uses TRBV29-1 with TRBJ2-1; TRBD1 matches 7 bases. The CDR3 consists of 15 residues. The J segment lost 4 bases and the V segment lost 2 bases, leaving 8 bases of the junction unmatched. Germline V gives CDR1 SQVTM, CDR2 ANQGSEA. The CDR3 here is CSVELKDRRYNEQFF. CDR3 DNA sequence: TGCAGCGTTGAACTAAAGGACAGGAGGTACAATGAGCAGTTCTTC.

This chain joins TRBV7-9 and TRBJ2-3, with D perhaps matching TRBD2 (6 bases). The CDR3 runs to 14 residues. CDR1 and CDR2 (germline): SEHNR, FQNEAQ (reference sequence). The V end lost 5 bases, the J end lost 4 bases, and 13 bases lay between the germline ends. In DNA, the CDR3 is TGTGCCAGCAGCCGACGACTAGACGCAGATACGCAGTATTTT. Amino acids: CASSRRLDADTQYF.

The chain employs TRBV30 and TRBJ1-5; D is possibly TRBD1 (6 bases). V was trimmed by 5 bases and J by 3 bases, leaving 14 bases between them. In germline, CDR1 is GTSNPN, CDR2 SVGIG (reference sequence). The CDR3 has 14 amino acids. Written as DNA, the CDR3 is TGTGCCTGGGCGCCGGGACAAGTCAATCAGCCCCAGCATTTT. Its translation is CAWAPGQVNQPQHF.

This clone appeared a single time. A far larger clone is one nucleotide away, so this likely arose from a read error. The chain combines TRBV14 with TRBJ1-1; 8 positions match TRBD1. The CDR3 totals 13 residues. Germline lookup yields CDR1 SGHDN and CDR2 FVKESK. The CDR3 nucleotides read TGTACCAGCAGCGCCTACAGGGGGACTGAAGCTTTCTTT. It yields the protein CTSSAYRGTEAFF.